This TCR beta chain was obtained from a study of metastatic and nonmetastatic thyroid tumors. In the study overall: Samples came from malignant and benign thyroid patients, and repertoires were compared across blood and tumor or nodule tissue.

Authors' analysis steps: The study's classifier, a distant-metastasis tool for papillary thyroid cancer, was built using CDR3 differences across clinicopathological groups. TCRdb re-clonotyped the PCR reads through MiXCR. The V and J calls follow TCRdb's processing rather than the paper's. The repertoire holds about 93,000 clones, with about 12% as singletons. Study outcomes and limitations: Malignant thyroid tumors reportedly had TCR beta diversity that was significantly higher than in benign nodules, in blood and tumor.

To note about this clone: Its antigen is still unknown. Compared with germline, one end of the junction differs, possibly owing to a read error.

Thyroid surgery was preceded by no treatment in any patient. This CDR3 comprises 15 residues. Looked up from germline, CDR1 is SGHRS and CDR2 is YFSETQ. This chain connects TRBV5-1 to TRBJ1-3, with 8 bases matching TRBD1. The sequence came from a female donor with papillary thyroid cancer or a benign thyroid nodule (not recorded which). Some clones in this sample may be carry-over from other donors' samples. The sample was blood. In DNA form, the CDR3 reads TGCGCCAGCAGCGTAACCTGGACAGGGAGAAACATCATATATTTT. Encoded protein: CASSVTWTGRNIIYF.